A single sample is the source of the 20 T cell receptor beta chains below, sequenced in a study of shared T cell receptors in the human thymus. Libraries were prepared by immunoSEQ multiplex PCR; TCRdb keeps only in-frame clonotypes and omits some of them. The table has some 760,000 clones, 80% to 90% seen once. This sample also belongs to another study, concerning human thymus T cells.

The sequencing input was thymocytes. All receptors derive from a girl less than two years old with a congenital heart defect.

This chain connects TRBV19 to TRBJ2-1, with 11 bases aligning to TRBD2. Germline CDR1 is LNHDA and CDR2 is SQIVND (reference sequence). V gave up 6 bases and J gave up 4 bases; unmatched junction bases: 5. The CDR3 runs to 15 residues. CDR3 in DNA: TGTGCCAGTAGGAACGGGACTAGCGGTTACAATGAGCAGTTCTTC. Amino acids: CASRNGTSGYNEQFF.

For the CDR3, the DNA is TGTGCCAGCAGCGGCGATAGGCCCGGGGAGACCCAGTACTTC. Its protein product is CASSGDRPGETQYF. This chain links TRBV9 with TRBJ2-5; no reliable D call. The germline V gene encodes CDR1 SGDLS and CDR2 YYNGEE. The CDR3 extends over 14 amino acids. Trimming stripped 3 bases from V and 5 bases from J, with 14 bases between.

V gene TRBV6-4 combines with J gene TRBJ2-1; no firm D call. Germline lookup yields CDR1 MRHNA and CDR2 SNTAGT. The CDR3 is 15 amino acids. V dropped 2 bases and J dropped 2 bases, with 10 bases sitting between them. The CDR3 reads CASSDLSFTYNEQFF. The CDR3 region has the DNA TGTGCCAGCAGTGACCTGAGTTTTACCTACAATGAGCAGTTCTTC.

This rearrangement joins TRBV7-3 to TRBJ1-2, with TRBD1 matching 9 bases. The CDR3 contains 13 residues. Germline V gene data show CDR1 as SGHTA and CDR2 as FQGTGA. The junction had 6 bases not matched to a gene; V was cut back by 5 bases and J by 8 bases. DNA for the CDR3: TGTGCCAGCAGCCCAGGGACAGGGAGAGGCTACACCTTC. Protein product: CASSPGTGRGYTF. The full variable domain, rest sourced from reference TRBV7-3 and TRBJ1-2, is GAGVSQTPSNKVTEKGKYVELRCDPISGHTALYWYRQSLGQGPEFLIYFQGTGAADDSGLPNDRFFAVRPEGSVSTLKIQRTERGDSAVYLCASSPGTGRGYTFGSGTRLTVV.

The genes are TRBV9 and TRBJ2-1; 11 nucleotides line up with TRBD2. V shed 3 bases, J shed 5 bases, and the junction held 4 bases outside the gene matches. This CDR3 comprises 15 residues. CDR1 and CDR2 (germline): SGDLS, YYNGEE. The CDR3 loop reads CASSAGLADHNEQFF. Here the CDR3 DNA reads TGTGCCAGCAGCGCGGGACTAGCGGATCACAATGAGCAGTTCTTC.

J is TRBJ2-5 and V is TRBV5-1; D gene ambiguous. The CDR3 runs 16 residues. Germline CDR1 is SGHRS and CDR2 is YFSETQ. Trimming shortened V by 0 bases and J by 5 bases, and 17 bases separated the two germline ends. CDR3 region: CASSLDYGTDKETQYF. The CDR3 DNA reads as TGCGCCAGCAGCTTGGATTATGGTACTGACAAGGAGACCCAGTACTTC.

The chain is built from TRBV29-1 and TRBJ2-5, with 10 bases aligning to TRBD2. The CDR3 is 15 amino acids. Germline CDR1 SQVTM, CDR2 ANQGSEA. J gave up 3 bases and V 2 bases, and 6 bases lay outside the gene matches. The CDR3 protein is CSVESGGLAEETQYF. The CDR3 DNA follows: TGCAGCGTTGAAAGTGGAGGACTAGCGGAAGAGACCCAGTACTTC.

The chain combines TRBV5-1 with TRBJ2-5, with TRBD2 matching over 13 bases. Germline CDR1 is SGHRS and CDR2 is YFSETQ. Losses at the gene ends were 4 bases for V and 0 bases for J; bases not matched to a gene: 6. The CDR3 length is 17 residues. In DNA form, the CDR3 reads TGCGCCAGCAGCGTCCAGACTAGCGGGGGGTACCAAGAGACCCAGTACTTC. It is translated as CASSVQTSGGYQETQYF.

This clone was observed a handful of times. The rearrangement links TRBV7-2 to TRBJ2-7, with 8 bases lining up with TRBD1. In germline, CDR1 is SGHTA, CDR2 FQGNSA. CDR3 length equals 16 residues. Losses at the gene ends were 5 bases for V and 3 bases for J; bases not matched to a gene: 12. This CDR3 is CASSPGQGEGSYEQYF. The DNA of the CDR3 is TGTGCCAGCAGCCCAGGACAGGGAGAAGGAAGCTACGAGCAGTACTTC.

The chain links TRBV19 to TRBJ2-2; D might be TRBD1 (6 bases). The length of the CDR3 is 16 residues. CDR1 is LNHDA and CDR2 is SQIVND in the germline V gene (reference sequence). The ends were cut back, 2 bases at V and 5 bases at J, with 15 bases in the middle. CDR3 in DNA: TGTGCCAGTAGTATAAACGCCCGCAGGGGAACCGGGGAGCTGTTTTTT. Its translation: CASSINARRGTGELFF.

This chain connects TRBV2 to TRBJ2-3; 10 bases are shared with TRBD1. V lost 0 bases and J lost 5; bases outside the gene matches: 2. CDR1 is SNHLY and CDR2 is FYNNEI in the germline V gene. This CDR3 is 15 amino acids long. The CDR3 region is CASSEADRGGDTQYF. The CDR3 nucleotides are TGTGCCAGCAGTGAAGCGGACAGGGGGGGAGATACGCAGTATTTT.

The chain recombines TRBV6-5 with TRBJ1-2; D is unresolved. Germline V gene data show CDR1 as MNHEY and CDR2 as SVGAGI. The CDR3 has 14 residues. Trimming took 0 bases from V and 6 from J, leaving 11 bases between them. The CDR3 spells CASSYSPGADGYTF. The DNA of the CDR3 is TGTGCCAGCAGTTACTCTCCGGGTGCAGATGGCTACACCTTC.

The J gene is TRBJ2-7, the V gene TRBV13, with D possibly TRBD1 on 6 matching bases. V dropped 4 bases and J dropped 2 bases, with 18 bases sitting between them. Germline V gene lookup returns CDR1 PRHDT and CDR2 FYEKMQ (reference sequence). The CDR3 extends over 16 amino acids. CDR3 coding DNA: TGTGCCAGCAGCTCCGCTGGGAATGACAGGACCTACGAGCAGTACTTC. The encoded protein is CASSSAGNDRTYEQYF.

The rearrangement links TRBV7-8 to TRBJ2-5; 11 positions agree with TRBD2. This CDR3 has 17 amino acids. CDR1 is SGHVS and CDR2 is FQNEAQ in the germline V gene. J was trimmed by 3 bases and V by 5 bases; bases with no gene match: 11. The CDR3 sequence is CASSAPSSGGTKETQYF. DNA of the CDR3: TGTGCCAGCAGCGCCCCATCTAGCGGGGGGACTAAAGAGACCCAGTACTTC.

This clone was recorded once. The J gene is TRBJ1-2, the V gene TRBV4-1; possibly TRBD1 for D (5 bases). Germline-derived CDR1 and CDR2 are MGHRA and YSYEKL. With 0 bases removed from V and 4 bases from J, the gap between germline ends came to 15 bases. The CDR3 covers 16 residues. This chain's CDR3 is CASSQDRQPGGYGYTF. The CDR3 nucleotides read TGCGCCAGCAGCCAAGATAGACAGCCGGGGGGCTATGGCTACACCTTC.

The chain recombines TRBV21-1 with TRBJ2-5; whether TRBD1, the table's D call, matches the DNA was not checked. TRBV21-1 is a listed pseudogene. CDR3 length: 16 amino acids. The CDR3 reads CASMGQGDQVRETQYF. CDR3 sequence (DNA): TGTGCCAGCATGGGTCAGGGCGATCAGGTGAGGGAGACCCAGTACTTC.

The chain employs TRBV7-8 and TRBJ1-5; no definite D call. This CDR3 has 12 residues. V dropped 2 bases and J dropped 6 bases, with 5 bases sitting between them. Germline CDR1 SGHVS, CDR2 FQNEAQ. The CDR3 nucleotides are TGTGCCAGCAGCTTAACCGGTCAGCCCCAGCATTTT. Protein: CASSLTGQPQHF.

This clone was counted only a few times. This chain uses TRBV20-1 with TRBJ1-2; no clear D gene. CDR1 and CDR2 from the germline V gene are DFQATT and SNEGSKA (reference sequence). The germline V and J ends were trimmed by 3 bases and 7 bases, with 6 bases remaining between them. The CDR3 sequence is 10 residues long. For the CDR3, the DNA is TGCAGTGCTAGTAATGTTGGCTACACCTTC. This sequence encodes CSASNVGYTF.

This clone occurred once. In nucleotides, the CDR3 is TGTGCCAGCAGTGAAGCGCCTGGAGTTAACTATGGCTACACCTTC. Encoded protein: CASSEAPGVNYGYTF. The V gene is TRBV6-1, the J gene TRBJ1-2; D gene unclear. Germline assignment: CDR1 MNHNS and CDR2 SASEGT. There are 15 residues in the CDR3. V was cut by 0 bases and J by 1 base, with 9 bases left in between.

The rearrangement uses TRBV27 and TRBJ2-3; D is undetermined. The length of the CDR3 is 16 residues. Trimming stripped 3 bases from V and 0 bases from J, with 13 bases between. Germline V gene data show CDR1 as MNHEY and CDR2 as SMNVEV (reference sequence). The CDR3 sequence is CASSLECGASTDTQYF. In DNA form, the CDR3 reads TGTGCCAGCAGTTTGGAGTGCGGAGCTAGCACAGATACGCAGTATTTT.